Listed here is a single T cell receptor (beta chain). Original data processing: Estimated nucleated cell counts came from reference gene primer amplification. The repertoire was sequenced with immunoSEQ multiplex PCR; TCRdb's copy has only in-frame clones and lacks some. V and J calls and clone size follow that table, whereas D and trimming were derived from the DNA. The table has 450,000 or so clones, nearly 90% seen once; the top ten hold roughly 0.9%. Trimming at V came to 1 base and at J to 1 base, leaving 0 bases not matched to a gene. CDR3 size: 15 residues. CDR1 SGHVS and CDR2 FQNEAQ come from the germline V gene. The data belong to a study of blood T cell repertoires in COVID-19. Study overall: COVID-19 samples collected from the United States, Italy and Spain covered acute and convalescent phases. PBMCs, B-cell-depleted T cells, or T cells were the source of the cDNA or gDNA that made up the material.

The chain links TRBV7-8 to TRBJ2-1; 8 nucleotides line up with TRBD1. The sample comprised peripheral blood. The receptor was isolated from a man in his late teens or twenties with COVID-19, enrolled during active disease. The CDR3 loop reads CASSLGTGSYNEQFF. The CDR3 DNA is TGTGCCAGCAGCTTAGGGACAGGGTCCTACAATGAGCAGTTCTTC.